The clone carrying this TCR beta chain was detected only once. The target antigen is unknown. These data come from a study of T cell responses to AZD1222 COVID-19 vaccine. Points from the study as a whole: Donors were largely white British and mainly female; clonal diversity was possibly underestimated. All repertoire sampling was performed exclusively after the peak T cell response. Spike regions recognized by vaccine-associated CD4 TCRs spanned the protein, led by 160-218 and 743-854. AZD1222 recipients seropositive at baseline numbered only six.

Losses at the gene ends were 4 bases for V and 7 bases for J; bases not matched to a gene: 4. This CDR3 spans 13 amino acids. Germline V lookup: CDR1 SGHRS, CDR2 YFSETQ. Assay: immunoSEQ multiplex PCR; the TCRdb copy retains only in-frame clones and omits some. The table has about 76,000 clones, 88% seen once. The V call is TRBV5-1, the J call TRBJ2-2, with TRBD2 matching over 7 bases. This specimen was peripheral blood, taken on day 0 of AZD1222 vaccination. The clonotype comes from an adult in good health. CDR3 in amino acids: CASSGSGDGELFF. In DNA form, the CDR3 reads TGCGCCAGCAGCGGAAGCGGGGACGGGGAGCTGTTTTTT.